Listed here are 2 T cell receptor beta chains from one sample, sequenced in a study of human T cells and chemical hapten exposure. TCRdb called the RACE reads again in MiXCR, with one record for every CDR3 protein. The data contain 50,000 or so distinct CDR3 sequences, roughly 4.1% of them singletons. Time point in this sample: healthy volunteer bleed at 2 weeks. The total RNA was obtained from whole blood that was not fractionated. Sequenced material: whole blood. The receptors were gathered from a human donor in good health. Some clones in this sample may be carry-over from other donors' samples.

CDR3 in DNA: TGTGCCAGCAGTTCGGCCGACAGAGGTTCTGGAAACACCATATATTTT. The encoded protein is CASSSADRGSGNTIYF. The chain recombines TRBV28 with TRBJ1-3; TRBD1 might be the D (5 bases). There are 16 residues in the CDR3. The V end was cut by 4 bases, the J end by 1 base, with 14 bases between. CDR1 is MDHEN and CDR2 is SYDVKM in the germline V gene.

This clonotype was picked up a small number of times. The rearrangement links TRBV3-1 to TRBJ2-1; 8 bases map to TRBD2. With V trimmed by 3 bases and J by 0 bases, 7 bases remained unmatched. The CDR3 runs to 17 residues. CDR1 and CDR2 (germline): LGHDT, YNNKEL (reference sequence). CDR3 sequence reads: CASSHPQREPSYNEQFF. The CDR3 nucleotides are TGTGCCAGCAGCCACCCCCAGCGGGAGCCCTCCTACAATGAGCAGTTCTTC.